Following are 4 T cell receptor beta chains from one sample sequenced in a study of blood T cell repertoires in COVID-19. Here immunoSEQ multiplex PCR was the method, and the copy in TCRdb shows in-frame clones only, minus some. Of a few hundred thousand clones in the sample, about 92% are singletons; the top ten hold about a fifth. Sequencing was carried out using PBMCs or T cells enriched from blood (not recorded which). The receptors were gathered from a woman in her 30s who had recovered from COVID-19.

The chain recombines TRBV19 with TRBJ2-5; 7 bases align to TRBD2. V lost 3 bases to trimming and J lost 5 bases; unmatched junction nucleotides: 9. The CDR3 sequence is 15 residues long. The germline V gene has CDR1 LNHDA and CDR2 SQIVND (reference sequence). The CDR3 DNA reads TGTGCCAGTAGTATTTCGGAGGGAGGGTCGGAGACCCAGTACTTC. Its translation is CASSISEGGSETQYF.

Here the CDR3 reads CASSIGSARSYEQYF. CDR3 DNA sequence: TGTGCCAGTAGTATAGGGTCAGCGAGGTCCTACGAGCAGTACTTC. The V gene is TRBV19, the J gene TRBJ2-7, with unresolved D. Per the germline V gene, CDR1 is LNHDA and CDR2 is SQIVND (reference sequence). The V end was cut by 1 base, the J end by 1 base, with 11 bases between. CDR3 length: 15 residues.

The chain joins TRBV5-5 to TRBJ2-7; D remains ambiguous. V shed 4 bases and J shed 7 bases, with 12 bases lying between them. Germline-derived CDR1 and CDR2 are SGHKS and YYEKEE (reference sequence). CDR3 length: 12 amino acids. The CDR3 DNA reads TGTGCCAGCAGCCCCCCCGCGGTTGAGCAGTACTTC. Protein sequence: CASSPPAVEQYF.

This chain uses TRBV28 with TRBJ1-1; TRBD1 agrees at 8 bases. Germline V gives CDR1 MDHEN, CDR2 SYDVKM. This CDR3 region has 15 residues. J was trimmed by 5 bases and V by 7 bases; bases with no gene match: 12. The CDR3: CASTSDRAGGTEAFF. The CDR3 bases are TGTGCCAGCACTTCGGACAGGGCTGGAGGAACTGAAGCTTTCTTT. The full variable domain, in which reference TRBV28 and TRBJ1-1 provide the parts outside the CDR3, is DVKVTQSSRYLVKRTGEKVFLECVQDMDHENMFWYRQDPGLGLRLIYFSYDVKMKEKGDIPEGYSVSREKKERFSLILESASTNQTSMYLCASTSDRAGGTEAFFGQGTRLTVV.